The rows below give T cell receptor beta chains drawn from one sample of a study of T cell changes during pregnancy in multiple sclerosis. Sequencing used immunoSEQ multiplex PCR; TCRdb keeps in-frame clones, though not all of them. The sample shows 30,000 to 45,000 clones, approximately 89% of them seen only once. Here the sequenced sample was CD8+ T cells from peripheral blood mononuclear cells, taken in the third trimester of pregnancy. The receptors originated from a female donor with multiple sclerosis, enrolled in a pregnancy study. CDR3s include the opening cysteine and the closing phenylalanine or tryptophan. Fields, in order: clone size, D gene, V gene, J gene, CDR3 DNA, CDR3 protein. A D gene is named only where the DNA matches it firmly. Expanded clones are given a class, and other clones once, few, many or no size at all.

clone_size: NA; d_call: TRBD1; v_call: TRBV19; j_call: TRBJ1-2; cdr3_nt: TGTGCCAGTAGTGTTCGGACAGGTGACTATGGCTACACCTTC; cdr3_aa: CASSVRTGDYGYTF
clone_size: NA; d_call: NA; v_call: TRBV20-1; j_call: TRBJ2-7; cdr3_nt: TGCAGTGCCCAGGGGTTTGACGAGCAGTACTTC; cdr3_aa: CSAQGFDEQYF
clone_size: once; d_call: NA; v_call: TRBV11-3; j_call: TRBJ2-1; cdr3_nt: TGTGCCAGCAGCAGACCGGGACTGAACAATGAGCAGTTCTTC; cdr3_aa: CASSRPGLNNEQFF
clone_size: NA; d_call: TRBD1; v_call: TRBV5-6; j_call: TRBJ1-1; cdr3_nt: TGTGCCAGCAGCTTGGGGCAGGGGGCCACTGAAGCTTTCTTT; cdr3_aa: CASSLGQGATEAFF
clone_size: once; d_call: NA; v_call: TRBV27; j_call: TRBJ1-5; cdr3_nt: TGTGCCAGCAGTTCAACAGAGTATAGCAATCAGCCCCAGCATTTT; cdr3_aa: CASSSTEYSNQPQHF
clone_size: NA; d_call: NA; v_call: TRBV9; j_call: TRBJ1-2; cdr3_nt: TGTGCCAGCAGCGTAGCGGGGGGGTATGGCTACACCTTC; cdr3_aa: CASSVAGGYGYTF
clone_size: few; d_call: NA; v_call: TRBV27; j_call: TRBJ1-5; cdr3_nt: TGTGCCAGCAGTTTGGTGGGGGGGCGGCCCCAGCATTTT; cdr3_aa: CASSLVGGRPQHF
clone_size: NA; d_call: TRBD2; v_call: TRBV2; j_call: TRBJ2-7; cdr3_nt: TGTGCCAGCAGTGAATCCGGACTAGCGGGGGGGCTGTACGAGCAGTACTTC; cdr3_aa: CASSESGLAGGLYEQYF
clone_size: NA; d_call: NA; v_call: TRBV11-2; j_call: TRBJ2-7; cdr3_nt: TGTGCCAGCAGCGAACGGGCCTACGAGCAGTACTTC; cdr3_aa: CASSERAYEQYF
clone_size: NA; d_call: NA; v_call: TRBV6-6; j_call: TRBJ2-1; cdr3_nt: TGTGCCAGCAGTGCCCACGGTTTAGATGAGCAGTTCTTC; cdr3_aa: CASSAHGLDEQFF
clone_size: NA; d_call: TRBD2; v_call: TRBV27; j_call: TRBJ2-1; cdr3_nt: TGTGCCAGCAGTTTAACTAGCGGGAACCCCTACAATGAGCAGTTCTTC; cdr3_aa: CASSLTSGNPYNEQFF
clone_size: NA; d_call: NA; v_call: TRBV2; j_call: TRBJ2-7; cdr3_nt: TGTGCCAGCAAGAGGACAGAGGCTTACGAGCAGTACTTC; cdr3_aa: CASKRTEAYEQYF
clone_size: NA; d_call: TRBD2; v_call: TRBV30; j_call: TRBJ2-1; cdr3_nt: TGTGCCTGGAGTATCGGGGCGGGAGTCGATGAGCAGTTCTTC; cdr3_aa: CAWSIGAGVDEQFF
clone_size: NA; d_call: NA; v_call: TRBV29-1; j_call: TRBJ1-1; cdr3_nt: TGCAGCGATGGAGGGACCGGCAATGAAGCTTTCTTT; cdr3_aa: CSDGGTGNEAFF
clone_size: NA; d_call: TRBD1; v_call: TRBV6-5; j_call: TRBJ2-7; cdr3_nt: TGTGCCAGCAGTTACGACAGGGATCCCTACGAGCAGTACTTC; cdr3_aa: CASSYDRDPYEQYF
clone_size: NA; d_call: NA; v_call: TRBV4-2; j_call: TRBJ2-5; cdr3_nt: TGTGCCAGCAGCCAATCGCGTGAGGCCGTGGAGACCCAGTACTTC; cdr3_aa: CASSQSREAVETQYF
clone_size: NA; d_call: NA; v_call: TRBV30; j_call: TRBJ2-7; cdr3_nt: TGTGCCTGGAGTGTACAAGGGGGCGAGCAGTACTTC; cdr3_aa: CAWSVQGGEQYF
clone_size: many; d_call: NA; v_call: TRBV29-1; j_call: TRBJ1-1; cdr3_nt: TGCAGCGTTGACGTGAGTGTGACAGATTTGAACACTGAAGCTTTCTTT; cdr3_aa: CSVDVSVTDLNTEAFF
clone_size: NA; d_call: NA; v_call: TRBV6-5; j_call: TRBJ1-5; cdr3_nt: TGTGCCAGCAGCCAGGGCAATCAGCCCCAGCATTTT; cdr3_aa: CASSQGNQPQHF
clone_size: NA; d_call: NA; v_call: TRBV7-9; j_call: TRBJ2-1; cdr3_nt: TGTGCCAGCGCTATGGATGAGCAGTTCTTC; cdr3_aa: CASAMDEQFF
clone_size: NA; d_call: NA; v_call: TRBV19; j_call: TRBJ2-1; cdr3_nt: TGTGCCAGTAGTCCCGGGGTAGCGGAGGACCTCAATGAGCAGTTCTTC; cdr3_aa: CASSPGVAEDLNEQFF
clone_size: NA; d_call: TRBD2; v_call: TRBV18; j_call: TRBJ2-4; cdr3_nt: TGTGCCAGCTCAAGTGGGACTAGCGCACTCGTAAAAAACATTCAGTACTTC; cdr3_aa: CASSSGTSALVKNIQYF
clone_size: NA; d_call: TRBD2; v_call: TRBV7-9; j_call: TRBJ2-3; cdr3_nt: TGTGCCAGCAGGGGTCTAGCGGGAGGAGGGGATACGCAGTATTTT; cdr3_aa: CASRGLAGGGDTQYF
clone_size: NA; d_call: NA; v_call: TRBV19; j_call: TRBJ1-1; cdr3_nt: TGTGCCAGTAGTACAACCCCCGCCGGGAACACTGAAGCTTTCTTT; cdr3_aa: CASSTTPAGNTEAFF
clone_size: NA; d_call: TRBD2; v_call: TRBV11-2; j_call: TRBJ2-7; cdr3_nt: TGTGCCAGCGGACTAGCGGGAGTCTACGAGCAGTACTTC; cdr3_aa: CASGLAGVYEQYF
clone_size: NA; d_call: TRBD1; v_call: TRBV7-6; j_call: TRBJ1-5; cdr3_nt: TGTGCCAGCAGCTTAGGTGGCAGGGGGGACAATCAGCCCCAGCATTTT; cdr3_aa: CASSLGGRGDNQPQHF
clone_size: NA; d_call: NA; v_call: TRBV27; j_call: TRBJ2-5; cdr3_nt: TGTGCCAGCAGTTTAAAGGCAGGGAACTACCAAGAGACCCAGTACTTC; cdr3_aa: CASSLKAGNYQETQYF
clone_size: NA; d_call: TRBD2; v_call: TRBV10-3; j_call: TRBJ2-2; cdr3_nt: TGTGCCATCAGTGATAGAGCGGGGGAAATTGCCGGGGAGCTGTTTTTT; cdr3_aa: CAISDRAGEIAGELFF
clone_size: NA; d_call: NA; v_call: TRBV7-6; j_call: TRBJ2-1; cdr3_nt: TGTGCCAGCAGCTTAGTAGTAGCAACGAGCTCCTACAATGAGCAGTTCTTC; cdr3_aa: CASSLVVATSSYNEQFF
clone_size: NA; d_call: NA; v_call: TRBV19; j_call: TRBJ1-5; cdr3_nt: TGTGCCAGTAGCTACCAGCCCCAGCATTTT; cdr3_aa: CASSYQPQHF
clone_size: NA; d_call: TRBD1; v_call: TRBV9; j_call: TRBJ1-1; cdr3_nt: TGTGCCAGCAGCGTAGGAGGGACAGGGCTCCTTAACACTGAAGCTTTCTTT; cdr3_aa: CASSVGGTGLLNTEAFF
clone_size: once; d_call: TRBD2; v_call: TRBV5-1; j_call: TRBJ2-3; cdr3_nt: TGCGCCAGCAGCGTGGGACTAGCGGGAGGTACGCAGTATTTT; cdr3_aa: CASSVGLAGGTQYF
clone_size: NA; d_call: TRBD2; v_call: TRBV11-2; j_call: TRBJ2-1; cdr3_nt: TGTGCCAGCAGCTGGTGGCGGGAGCGCTTAAGTGAGCAGTTCTTC; cdr3_aa: CASSWWRERLSEQFF